These 13 T cell receptor beta chains originate from one sample sequenced in a study of CD8+CD57+ T cells in acquired aplastic anemia. Patients who underwent sequencing had shown CD8+CD57+ cell expansion by flow cytometry. Profiling that covered TCR beta VDJ and CDR3 relied on genomic DNA as its template. One entry per CDR3 protein results from TCRdb running MiXCR on the reads. The sample contains around 200,000 distinct CDR3 sequences, approximately 48% of which appear only once. Input material: sorted CD4+, CD8+, or CD8+CD57+ T cells (not recorded which) from PBMCs. All receptors derive from a human donor with aplastic anemia.

V and J are TRBV27 and TRBJ2-7, with 10 bases lining up with TRBD1. This CDR3 has 17 amino acids. V dropped 8 bases and J dropped 4; count of bases not matched to a gene: 17. Looked up from germline, CDR1 is MNHEY and CDR2 is SMNVEV (reference sequence). The CDR3 reads CASAPPTLRDRGYEQYF. In DNA form, the CDR3 reads TGTGCCAGCGCACCGCCTACACTCCGGGACAGGGGATACGAGCAGTACTTC.

This chain links TRBV5-6 with TRBJ2-3; perhaps TRBD1 as D (6 bases). Germline V gene lookup returns CDR1 SGHDT and CDR2 YYEEEE. The V end lost 2 bases, the J end lost 2 bases, and 18 bases lay between the germline ends. This CDR3 has 17 amino acids. The CDR3 loop is CASSLGQKTVTTDTQYF. The DNA of the CDR3 is TGTGCCAGCAGCTTAGGACAGAAGACCGTAACCACAGATACGCAGTATTTT.

The table lists this clonotype with many counts. The V gene is TRBV19, the J gene TRBJ1-6, with a weak D call TRBD1 (6 bases). Germline V gene lookup returns CDR1 LNHDA and CDR2 SQIVND (reference sequence). Trimming cost V 10 bases and J 5 bases, with 12 bases left between them. This CDR3 has 13 amino acids. For the CDR3, the DNA is TGTGCCACGTCGACAGGTGATAATTCACCCCTCCACTTT. It specifies CATSTGDNSPLHF. Full variable domain (remainder filled in from reference TRBV19 and TRBJ1-6): DGGITQSPKYLFRKEGQNVTLSCEQNLNHDAMYWYRQDPGQGLRLIYYSQIVNDFQKGDIAEGYSVSREKKESFPLTVTSAQKNPTAFYLCATSTGDNSPLHFGNGTRLTVT.

The chain employs TRBV10-3 and TRBJ2-3; no clear D. The V end was cut by 5 bases, the J end by 11 bases, with 14 bases between. The CDR3 covers 12 residues. From germline, CDR1 is ENHRY and CDR2 SYGVKD. In nucleotides, the CDR3 is TGTGCCATCAGTCAACCGGACGGCTTGCAGTATTTT. Translation gives CAISQPDGLQYF.

This clonotype was picked up many times. The CDR3 loop is CASSLDGLGWPQHF. DNA of the CDR3: TGCGCCAGCAGCTTGGACGGCTTGGGGTGGCCCCAGCATTTT. The chain links TRBV5-1 to TRBJ1-5; D remains unclear. In germline, CDR1 is SGHRS, CDR2 YFSETQ. There are 14 residues in the CDR3. Trimming stripped 0 bases from V and 9 bases from J, with 13 bases between.

The V gene is TRBV30, the J gene TRBJ2-6, with D uncertain. In germline, CDR1 is GTSNPN, CDR2 SVGIG (reference sequence). This CDR3 is built from 14 residues. The V and J ends lost 0 bases and 4 bases respectively, with 7 bases between them. The CDR3 is CAWSVLLGANVLTF. CDR3 in DNA: TGTGCCTGGAGTGTACTATTGGGGGCCAACGTCCTGACTTTC.

This clonotype was picked up many times. The gene calls are TRBV7-9 and TRBJ2-7; 11 bases align to TRBD1. V was pared by 5 bases and J by 3 bases, with 6 bases of the junction left unmatched. From germline, CDR1 is SEHNR and CDR2 FQNEAQ (reference sequence). The length of the CDR3 is 15 residues. CDR3 region: CASSPDRGLVYEQYF. For the CDR3, the DNA is TGTGCCAGCAGCCCGGACAGGGGGCTCGTCTACGAGCAGTACTTC.

The rearrangement uses TRBV19 and TRBJ2-1, with unresolved D. The CDR3 runs to 13 residues. Trimming pared 5 bases from V and 7 bases from J, leaving 12 bases between. Germline V gene lookup returns CDR1 LNHDA and CDR2 SQIVND (reference sequence). CDR3 DNA: TGTGCCAGTAGTGGTAGGGAATGGAATGAGCAGTTCTTC. Translated: CASSGREWNEQFF.

J is TRBJ2-7 and V is TRBV19, with 7 bases lining up with TRBD2. Germline lookup yields CDR1 LNHDA and CDR2 SQIVND (reference sequence). The CDR3 has 15 amino acids. V shed 6 bases, J shed 5 bases, and the junction held 13 bases outside the gene matches. The CDR3 coding sequence is TGTGCCAGTAGCCCACAACTGGCGGGAGTTCACGAGCAGTACTTC. Residues: CASSPQLAGVHEQYF.

The V gene is TRBV7-9, the J gene TRBJ1-5, with 7 bases matching TRBD1. Germline loops: CDR1 SEHNR, CDR2 FQNEAQ (reference sequence). This CDR3 comprises 15 residues. V lost 5 bases, J lost 2 bases, and 6 bases stayed unmatched. The CDR3 loop is CASSETGFGNQPQHF. In DNA form, the CDR3 reads TGTGCCAGCAGCGAGACAGGGTTTGGCAATCAGCCCCAGCATTTT.

This clonotype came up many times. The rearrangement uses TRBV6-5 and TRBJ1-2; 7 positions agree with TRBD1. Trimming removed 2 bases from V and 4 bases from J; junction bases left unmatched: 4. The CDR3 totals 14 residues. The germline V gene has CDR1 MNHEY and CDR2 SVGAGI. The CDR3 loop is CASSYGGQLYGYTF. CDR3 bases: TGTGCCAGCAGTTACGGGGGACAGCTCTATGGCTACACCTTC.

This clonotype was counted at least ten times. The chain has TRBV6-6 and TRBJ2-3; D unresolved. V was pared by 8 bases and J by 7 bases, with 10 bases between. Per the germline V gene, CDR1 is MNHNY and CDR2 is SVGAGI (reference sequence). The CDR3 runs 11 residues. The CDR3 sequence is CASVSLNTQYF. The CDR3 nucleotides read TGTGCCAGCGTGAGTTTGAATACGCAGTATTTT.

The J gene is TRBJ2-7, the V gene TRBV20-1; 11 bases are a match to TRBD1. Losses at the gene ends were 4 bases for V and 6 bases for J; bases not matched to a gene: 11. The CDR3 is made up of 15 amino acids. Germline V gene data show CDR1 as DFQATT and CDR2 as SNEGSKA (reference sequence). DNA for the CDR3: TGCAGTGCTACTACAAACTCCGGGACAGGGGGCGAGCAGTACTTC. Translating it yields CSATTNSGTGGEQYF.